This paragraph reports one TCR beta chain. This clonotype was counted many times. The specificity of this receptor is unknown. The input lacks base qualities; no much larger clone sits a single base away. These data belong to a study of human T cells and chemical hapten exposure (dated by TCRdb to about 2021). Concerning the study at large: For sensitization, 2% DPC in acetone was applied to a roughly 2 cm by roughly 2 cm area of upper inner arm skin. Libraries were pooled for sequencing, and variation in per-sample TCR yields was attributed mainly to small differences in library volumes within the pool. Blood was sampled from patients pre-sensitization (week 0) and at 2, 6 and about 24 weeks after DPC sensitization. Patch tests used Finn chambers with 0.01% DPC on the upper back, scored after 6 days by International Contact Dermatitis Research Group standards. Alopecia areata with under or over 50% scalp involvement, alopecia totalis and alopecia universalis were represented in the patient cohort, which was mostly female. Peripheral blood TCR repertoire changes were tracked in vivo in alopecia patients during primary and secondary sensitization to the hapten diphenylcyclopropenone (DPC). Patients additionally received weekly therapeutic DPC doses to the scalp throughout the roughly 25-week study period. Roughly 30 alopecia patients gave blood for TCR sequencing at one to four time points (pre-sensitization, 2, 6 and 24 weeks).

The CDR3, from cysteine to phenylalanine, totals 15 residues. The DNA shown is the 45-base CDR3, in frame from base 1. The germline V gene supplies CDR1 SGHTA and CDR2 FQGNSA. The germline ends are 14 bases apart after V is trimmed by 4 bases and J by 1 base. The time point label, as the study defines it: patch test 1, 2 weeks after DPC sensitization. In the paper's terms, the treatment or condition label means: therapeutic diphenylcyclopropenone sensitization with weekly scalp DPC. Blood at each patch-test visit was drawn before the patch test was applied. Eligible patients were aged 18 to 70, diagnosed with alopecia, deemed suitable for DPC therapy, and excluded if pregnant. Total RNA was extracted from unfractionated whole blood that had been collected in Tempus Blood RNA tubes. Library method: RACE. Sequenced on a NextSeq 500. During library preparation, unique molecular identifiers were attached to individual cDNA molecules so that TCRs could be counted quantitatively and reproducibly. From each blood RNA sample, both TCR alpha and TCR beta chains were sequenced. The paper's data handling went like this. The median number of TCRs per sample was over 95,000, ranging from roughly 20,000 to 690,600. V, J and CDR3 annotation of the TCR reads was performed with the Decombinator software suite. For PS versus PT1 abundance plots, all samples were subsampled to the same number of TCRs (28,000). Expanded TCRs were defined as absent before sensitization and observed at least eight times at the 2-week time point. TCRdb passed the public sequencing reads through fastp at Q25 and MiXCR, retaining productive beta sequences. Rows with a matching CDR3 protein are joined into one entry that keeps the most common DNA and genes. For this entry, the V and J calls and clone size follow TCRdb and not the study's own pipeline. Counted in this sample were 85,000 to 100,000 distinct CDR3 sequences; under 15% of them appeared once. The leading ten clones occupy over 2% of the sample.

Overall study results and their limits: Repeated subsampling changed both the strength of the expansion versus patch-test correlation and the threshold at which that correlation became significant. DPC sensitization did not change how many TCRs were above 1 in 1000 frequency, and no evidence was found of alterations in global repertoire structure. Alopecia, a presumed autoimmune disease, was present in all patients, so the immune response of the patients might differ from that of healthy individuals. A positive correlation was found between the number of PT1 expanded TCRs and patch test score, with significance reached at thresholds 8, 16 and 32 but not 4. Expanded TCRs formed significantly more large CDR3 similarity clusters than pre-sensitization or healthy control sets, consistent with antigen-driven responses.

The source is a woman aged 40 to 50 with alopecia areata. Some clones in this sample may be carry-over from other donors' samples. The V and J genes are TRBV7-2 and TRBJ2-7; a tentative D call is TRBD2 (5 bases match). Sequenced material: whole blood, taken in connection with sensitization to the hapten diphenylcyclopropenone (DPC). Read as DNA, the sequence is TGTGCCAGCAGCTCATCGGGATTATCATCCTACGAGCAGTACTTC. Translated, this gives CASSSSGLSSYEQYF.